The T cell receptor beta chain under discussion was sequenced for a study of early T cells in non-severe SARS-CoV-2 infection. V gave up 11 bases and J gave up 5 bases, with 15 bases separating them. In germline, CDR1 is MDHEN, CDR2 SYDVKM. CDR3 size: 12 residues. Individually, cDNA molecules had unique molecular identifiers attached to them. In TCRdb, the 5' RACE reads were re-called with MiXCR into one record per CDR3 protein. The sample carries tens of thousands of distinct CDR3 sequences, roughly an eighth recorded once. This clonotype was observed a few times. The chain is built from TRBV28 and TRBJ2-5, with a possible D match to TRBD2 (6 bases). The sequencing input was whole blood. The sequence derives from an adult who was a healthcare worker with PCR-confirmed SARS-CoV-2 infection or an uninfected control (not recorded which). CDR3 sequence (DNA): TGTGCCTCCGGGACTTCCATTGAGACCCAGTACTTC. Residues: CASGTSIETQYF.